The 10 T cell receptor beta chains presented below share a single source sample, sequenced in a study of beta chain features in type 1 diabetes. General study results and limits: All four CD4+ subsets of Type 1 diabetes patients contained TCRB CDR3s that were moderately but significantly shorter.

Their antigens are not known. TCRB transcripts that were expressed got sequenced, as all of the isolated RNA had been reverse transcribed. The assay was immunoSEQ multiplex PCR, and TCRdb's table has in-frame clones only and misses some. The table lists some 240,000 clones, around 16% of them singletons. The sequenced material came from naive CD4+ T cells from blood. The receptor set was obtained from a young man with type 1 diabetes.

The chain links TRBV9 to TRBJ2-5, with 7 bases lining up with TRBD2. This CDR3 has 14 residues. Germline V gene sequence: CDR1 SGDLS, CDR2 YYNGEE. V dropped 0 bases and J dropped 3; count of bases not matched to a gene: 2. The CDR3 spells CASSVAAGEETQYF. The CDR3 DNA sequence: TGTGCCAGCAGCGTAGCGGCGGGGGAAGAGACCCAGTACTTC.

The V gene is TRBV5-1, the J gene TRBJ2-7; TRBD2 matches at 7 bases. CDR1 is SGHRS and CDR2 is YFSETQ in the germline V gene. The CDR3 totals 15 residues. Unmatched junction bases numbered 5, after V lost 0 bases and J lost 2 bases. CDR3 sequence: CASSLGGSATYEQYF. Here the CDR3 DNA reads TGCGCCAGCAGCTTGGGCGGGAGCGCAACCTACGAGCAGTACTTC.

Regarding this clone: A read error may produce the germline difference seen at one junction end. The chain uses TRBV29-1 and TRBJ2-7; 7 bases agree with TRBD2. CDR3 size: 13 residues. CDR1 is SQVTM, CDR2 ANQGSEA, per germline. The CDR3 DNA reads as TGTAGGCTGACTCCGGGGGGCTCCTACGAGCAGTACTTC. As protein: CRLTPGGSYEQYF.

This clone came up a few times. This chain connects TRBV28 to TRBJ2-6; D unclear. The germline V gene encodes CDR1 MDHEN and CDR2 SYDVKM. This CDR3 spans 15 amino acids. Trimming took off 7 bases at V and 4 bases at J, with 14 bases between the two ends. DNA of the CDR3: TGTGCCAGCACTCCCCGCAGGTCGGGGGCCAACGTCCTGACTTTC. Its translation is CASTPRRSGANVLTF.

The chain joins TRBV4-1 to TRBJ2-7, with 8 bases that match TRBD2. Trimming at V came to 0 bases and at J to 1 base, leaving 8 bases not matched to a gene. The CDR3 contains 17 residues. Germline CDR1 is MGHRA and CDR2 is YSYEKL. The CDR3 protein is CASSQEGSGTRSYEQYF. The CDR3 nucleotides are TGCGCCAGCAGCCAAGAGGGTAGCGGGACCCGATCCTACGAGCAGTACTTC.

The chain uses TRBV7-9 and TRBJ2-7; 8 bases fit TRBD2. The CDR3 totals 14 residues. In germline, CDR1 is SEHNR, CDR2 FQNEAQ (reference sequence). V gave up 5 bases and J gave up 5 bases; unmatched junction bases: 8. CDR3 residues: CASSPRSGSDEQYF. CDR3 DNA: TGTGCCAGCAGCCCCCGGAGCGGGAGTGACGAGCAGTACTTC.

The table lists this clone with a few counts. Other nucleotide sequences in the sample specify the same CDR3. This chain joins TRBV29-1 and TRBJ2-3; the match to TRBD1 covers 9 bases. The CDR3 has 14 amino acids. The trim removed 5 bases at V and 1 base at J, leaving 4 bases unmatched. Germline values: CDR1 SQVTM, CDR2 ANQGSEA. CDR3 sequence: CSVKRTGGTDTQYF. CDR3 sequence (DNA): TGCAGCGTTAAACGGACAGGGGGCACAGATACGCAGTATTTT.

In the case of this clone: Other DNA sequences from this sample encode an identical CDR3 as well. The chain uses TRBV29-1 and TRBJ2-5, with 7 bases identical to TRBD2. CDR3 size: 12 residues. Germline-derived CDR1 and CDR2 are SQVTM and ANQGSEA. With V trimmed by 6 bases and J by 1 base, 2 bases remained unmatched. In nucleotides, the CDR3 is TGCAGCGTAGGGAGGGCCCAAGAGACCCAGTACTTC. Translating it yields CSVGRAQETQYF.

This clone has only a few counts. Other DNA sequences in this specimen translate into the identical CDR3. The chain links TRBV29-1 to TRBJ1-1, with unresolved D. Germline-derived CDR1 and CDR2 are SQVTM and ANQGSEA. CDR3 size: 10 residues. The germline V and J ends were trimmed by 4 bases and 3 bases, with 3 bases remaining between them. In nucleotides, the CDR3 is TGCAGCGTTGGCGACACTGAAGCTTTCTTT. Translated, it gives CSVGDTEAFF.

This chain uses TRBV6-1 with TRBJ2-3; tentatively, D is TRBD1 or TRBD2 (5 bases each). Trimming removed 8 bases from V and 3 bases from J, with 12 bases in between. The CDR3 sequence is 13 residues long. Looked up from germline, CDR1 is MNHNS and CDR2 is SASEGT. CDR3 residues: CASGGPGTDTQYF. CDR3 bases: TGTGCCAGCGGGGGACCAGGAACAGATACGCAGTATTTT.